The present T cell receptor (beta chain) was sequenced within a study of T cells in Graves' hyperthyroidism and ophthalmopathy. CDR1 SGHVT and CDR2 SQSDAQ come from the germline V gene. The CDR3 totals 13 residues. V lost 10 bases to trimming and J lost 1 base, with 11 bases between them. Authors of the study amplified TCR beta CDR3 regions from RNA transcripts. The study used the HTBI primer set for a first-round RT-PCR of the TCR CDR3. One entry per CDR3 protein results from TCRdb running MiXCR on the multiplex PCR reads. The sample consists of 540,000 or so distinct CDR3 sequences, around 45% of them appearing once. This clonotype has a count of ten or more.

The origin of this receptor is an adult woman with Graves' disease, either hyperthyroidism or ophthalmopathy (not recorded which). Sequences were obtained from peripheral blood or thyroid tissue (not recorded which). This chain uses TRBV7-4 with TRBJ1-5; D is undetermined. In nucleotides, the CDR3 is TGTGCCACCGTGTGGGGAAGCAATCAGCCCCAGCATTTT. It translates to CATVWGSNQPQHF.